The sample holds many counts of the clone carrying this T cell receptor beta chain. What it binds is not known. This sample stems from a study of T cells in Graves' hyperthyroidism and ophthalmopathy. Study-level background: Peripheral blood was obtained at initial diagnosis, preceding any treatment.

Findings and limits, study-wide: Most expanded thyroid clonotypes above 0.001 recurred in blood.

There are 14 residues in the CDR3. V was trimmed by 3 bases and J by 4 bases, leaving 13 bases between them. CDR1 and CDR2 from the germline V gene are MDHEN and SYDVKM. Regions amplified from RNA transcripts were the TCR beta CDR3 regions. TCR CDR3 regions were first amplified by RT-PCR with HTBI primers. TCRdb reprocessed the multiplex PCR reads via MiXCR and lists one record per CDR3 protein. The sample has approximately 530,000 distinct CDR3 sequences, around 20% seen once. V and J are TRBV28 and TRBJ2-7; no reliable D call. Material: blood. This sequence was found in a man in his forties or fifties with Graves' ophthalmopathy. The CDR3 nucleotides read TGTGCCAGCAGTTTCCGGGCCGAGACGTACGAGCAGTACTTC. Protein: CASSFRAETYEQYF.